This TCR beta chain was found in a study of T cell repertoires in cytomegalovirus infection (dated by TCRdb to the late 2010s). Regarding the study in general: Donor HLA type was relevant to the analysis, because carriage of CMV infection together with the matching HLA type was indicated by public TCR beta signatures. Findings and caveats that apply to the study as a whole: The ex vivo response was dominated by HLA-C-restricted CMV-specific TCR beta clonotypes, which also provided the single most frequent clonotype in two of eight donors. Carriers of CMV infection plus the relevant HLA type were discriminated by the cumulative frequency of public TCR beta family members in the study cohort and in an independent 352-donor cohort.

TCRdb shows the sequencer as Illumina HiSeq 1500. TCRdb reanalyzed the raw reads on its own, using fastp at Q25 for trimming and MiXCR for clone calling, and kept in-frame beta chains. Rows with one shared CDR3 protein collapse into an entry with the most common genes and DNA. This sample gives about 260,000 distinct CDR3 sequences in total; 8% to 9.5% of them show up just once. The top ten constitute about 15% of the sample. The V end loses 0 bases and the J end loses 1 base, and a stretch of 17 bases separates them. The germline V gene yields SGHTA for CDR1 and FQGNSA for CDR2. Taken from cysteine to phenylalanine, the CDR3 has 18 residues. Left in the record is the CDR3 DNA by itself, 54 bases read in frame from the first base. This clonotype was seen ten or more times. No antigen is known for it. Per-base quality was not reported, and no clone a single base away is much larger than it.

The origin of this receptor is a human donor in good health (CMV status not recorded). Some clones in this sample may be carry-over from other donors' samples. Input material: PBMCs. Recombination joined TRBV7-2 with TRBJ2-3; a weak D assignment points to TRBD2 (6 bases agree). DNA sequence: TGTGCCAGCAGCTTAGCTTTCGGGGCGGGGCGGCGCACAGATACGCAGTATTTT. It encodes CASSLAFGAGRRTDTQYF.